A selection of T cell receptor beta chains follows, all from one sample in a study of T cells in Graves' hyperthyroidism and ophthalmopathy. Using its own MiXCR run on the multiplex PCR reads, TCRdb lists one record per CDR3 protein. The table has over 450,000 distinct CDR3 sequences, roughly 17% seen once. The sequenced sample consisted of blood. The receptors come from a woman younger than 35 with Graves' ophthalmopathy. The CDR3 runs from the conserved cysteine through the conserved F or W. Each record gives: clone size, J gene, D gene, V gene, CDR3 DNA, CDR3 protein. The D gene is left open where the match is weak. Expanded clones get a size class; other rows say once, few or many, or leave the size out.

clone size: -
J gene: TRBJ2-7
D gene: TRBD2
V gene: TRBV6-5
CDR3 DNA: TGTGCCTGCAGTTACGGGACTAGCGGGAGGTACGAGCAGTACTTC
CDR3 protein: CACSYGTSGRYEQYF

clone size: many
J gene: TRBJ2-5
D gene: TRBD1
V gene: TRBV6-1
CDR3 DNA: TGTGCCAGCAGTCCTCCGGGACAGACAGAGACCCAGTACTTC
CDR3 protein: CASSPPGQTETQYF

clone size: many
J gene: TRBJ1-1
D gene: TRBD1
V gene: TRBV13
CDR3 DNA: TGTGCCAGCAGCGGAGGGACAGGATTCACTGAAGCTTTCTTT
CDR3 protein: CASSGGTGFTEAFF

clone size: many
J gene: TRBJ2-7
D gene: TRBD2
V gene: TRBV5-5
CDR3 DNA: TGTGCCAGCAGTTACTCACTAGCGATAAGCTCCTACGAGCAGTACTTC
CDR3 protein: CASSYSLAISSYEQYF

clone size: many
J gene: TRBJ1-1
D gene: TRBD1
V gene: TRBV20-1
CDR3 DNA: TGCAGTGCCCGACAGGGAGCATTCCCTGAAGCTTTCTTT
CDR3 protein: CSARQGAFPEAFF

clone size: many
J gene: TRBJ1-5
D gene: -
V gene: TRBV28
CDR3 DNA: TGTGCCAGCGCCAGGGTCATGGGCAATCAGCCCCAGCATTTT
CDR3 protein: CASARVMGNQPQHF

clone size: -
J gene: TRBJ1-4
D gene: -
V gene: TRBV5-1
CDR3 DNA: TGCGCCAGCAGCTTGGCAGGGGCTAATGAAAAACTGTTTTTT
CDR3 protein: CASSLAGANEKLFF

clone size: -
J gene: TRBJ1-4
D gene: -
V gene: TRBV28
CDR3 DNA: TGTGCCAGCAGTTTCCCCAGGGGTAATGAAAAACTGTTTTTT
CDR3 protein: CASSFPRGNEKLFF

clone size: once
J gene: TRBJ1-3
D gene: -
V gene: TRBV5-5
CDR3 DNA: TGTGCCAGCAGCCAAGAAGTCCGCTCTGGAAACACCATGTATTTT
CDR3 protein: CASSQEVRSGNTMYF

clone size: few
J gene: TRBJ1-3
D gene: TRBD1
V gene: TRBV20-1
CDR3 DNA: TGCAGTGCTAGATTTCCCGGGACAGGGGGCTTCGTCGCTGGAAACACCATATATTTT
CDR3 protein: CSARFPGTGGFVAGNTIYF

clone size: many
J gene: TRBJ2-5
D gene: TRBD2
V gene: TRBV12-3/TRBV12-4
CDR3 DNA: TGTGCCAGCAGTTTATCCCCCCTACTAGCGGAGAAGGAGACCCAGTACTTC
CDR3 protein: CASSLSPLLAEKETQYF

clone size: -
J gene: TRBJ1-1
D gene: -
V gene: TRBV6-1
CDR3 DNA: TGTGCCACGAAGGGTGGACCGATGAACACTGAAGCTTTCTTT
CDR3 protein: CATKGGPMNTEAFF

clone size: many
J gene: TRBJ2-2
D gene: -
V gene: TRBV10-3
CDR3 DNA: TGTGCCATCAGTGAGAGGGAGCGGTCGAACACCGGGGAGCTGTTTTTT
CDR3 protein: CAISERERSNTGELFF

clone size: many
J gene: TRBJ2-7
D gene: -
V gene: TRBV7-2
CDR3 DNA: TGTGCCAGCAGCTTACTATCTGGAAACTACGAGCAGTACTTC
CDR3 protein: CASSLLSGNYEQYF

clone size: many
J gene: TRBJ2-2
D gene: TRBD1
V gene: TRBV7-9
CDR3 DNA: TGTGCCAGCAGCTTGGGGACAGGGGGCCCTACGAACACCGGGGAGCTGTTTTTT
CDR3 protein: CASSLGTGGPTNTGELFF

clone size: many
J gene: TRBJ2-3
D gene: -
V gene: TRBV3-1
CDR3 DNA: TGTGCCAGCAGCCAAGCGGGAGCTAGCGGCACAGATACGCAGTATTTT
CDR3 protein: CASSQAGASGTDTQYF

clone size: many
J gene: TRBJ2-3
D gene: -
V gene: TRBV12-3/TRBV12-4
CDR3 DNA: TGTGCCAGCAGCCCCACGGGGGAGGATACGCAGTATTTT
CDR3 protein: CASSPTGEDTQYF

clone size: many
J gene: TRBJ1-2
D gene: -
V gene: TRBV6-1
CDR3 DNA: TGTGCCAGCAGTTCCTACCGCAGCGGGGTCTATGGCTACACCTTC
CDR3 protein: CASSSYRSGVYGYTF

clone size: few
J gene: TRBJ2-2
D gene: -
V gene: TRBV6-4
CDR3 DNA: TGTGCCAGCAGTATGGGCGATTTGGACACCGGGGAGCTGTTTTTT
CDR3 protein: CASSMGDLDTGELFF

clone size: -
J gene: TRBJ2-1
D gene: TRBD2
V gene: TRBV3-1
CDR3 DNA: TGTGCCAGCAGCCAGGGACTAGCGGGATATAACAATGAGCAGTTCTTC
CDR3 protein: CASSQGLAGYNNEQFF

clone size: -
J gene: TRBJ2-7
D gene: TRBD2
V gene: TRBV30
CDR3 DNA: TGTGCCTGGAAGACACTAGCGGGTAAAAGAATGGGCTACGGGCAGTACTTC
CDR3 protein: CAWKTLAGKRMGYGQYF

clone size: many
J gene: TRBJ1-2
D gene: TRBD1
V gene: TRBV28
CDR3 DNA: TGTGCCAGCGGGACAGGGGGCGCACGCGGCTACACCTTC
CDR3 protein: CASGTGGARGYTF

clone size: -
J gene: TRBJ1-2
D gene: -
V gene: TRBV7-9
CDR3 DNA: TGTGCCAGCAGCTCCCCTCGGAAAACTAACTATGGCTACACCTTC
CDR3 protein: CASSSPRKTNYGYTF

clone size: few
J gene: TRBJ1-5
D gene: TRBD1
V gene: TRBV5-6
CDR3 DNA: TGTGCCAGCAGCCTACAGGGGTCCGGGGCCCAGCATTTT
CDR3 protein: CASSLQGSGAQHF